These 24 T cell receptor beta chains were sequenced from one sample in a study of T cells in tuberculosis. TCRdb keeps only in-frame clones here, not all; method: immunoSEQ multiplex PCR. The sample yields 30,000 to 35,000 clones, around 92% seen once. Noted time point: new active TB diagnosis, blood taken before or within 7 days of starting treatment. The material sequenced was PBMCs, taken at tuberculosis diagnosis. The receptors stem from an adult with tuberculosis. Some clones in this sample may be carry-over from other donors' samples.

J is TRBJ1-1 and V is TRBV6-1; D gene unclear. The CDR3 loop spans 12 amino acids. Looked up from germline, CDR1 is MNHNS and CDR2 is SASEGT. The V end lost 7 bases, the J end lost 12 bases, and 18 bases lay between the germline ends. CDR3 coding DNA: TGTGCCAGCATCGAGGTTTTACGGGGAACTTTCTTT. It is translated as CASIEVLRGTFF.

The sample holds one count of this clone. The rearrangement joins TRBV7-9 to TRBJ1-2; no definite D call. Looked up from germline, CDR1 is SEHNR and CDR2 is FQNEAQ (reference sequence). This CDR3 has 11 residues. V lost 5 bases, J lost 8 bases, and 9 bases lay in between. The CDR3 region is CASSRNLGYTF. CDR3 DNA sequence: TGTGCCAGCAGCCGAAACTTGGGCTACACCTTC.

This chain links TRBV2 with TRBJ2-1, with D possibly TRBD1 on 6 matching bases. Trimming took off 5 bases at V and 10 bases at J, with 9 bases between the two ends. The CDR3 runs to 11 residues. CDR1 SNHLY and CDR2 FYNNEI come from the germline V gene. The CDR3 DNA reads as TGTGCCAGCAGTTGGGGGCCCGAGCAGTTCTTC. Translation gives CASSWGPEQFF.

The chain links TRBV10-3 to TRBJ1-2, with D hard to call. V was shortened by 5 bases and J by 2 bases, with 6 bases between the two germline ends. Germline-derived CDR1 and CDR2 are ENHRY and SYGVKD. The length of the CDR3 is 12 residues. The CDR3 DNA reads TGTGCCATCAGTACTGAAAACTATGGCTACACCTTC. Amino acid sequence: CAISTENYGYTF.

V is TRBV11-2 and J is TRBJ1-1; the match to TRBD1 covers 10 bases. The V gene's germline CDR1 is SGHAT and CDR2 FQNNGV. There are 16 residues in the CDR3. The V gene end was trimmed by 5 bases and the J gene end by 1 base; junction bases not matched to a gene: 7. CDR3 DNA sequence: TGTGCCAGCAGCGCGCCGGGACAGGGGACGAACACTGAAGCTTTCTTT. Encoded protein: CASSAPGQGTNTEAFF. The whole variable domain, filled in from reference TRBV11-2 and TRBJ1-1, reads EAGVAQSPRYKIIEKRQSVAFWCNPISGHATLYWYQQILGQGPKLLIQFQNNGVVDDSQLPKDRFSAERLKGVDSTLKIQPAKLEDSAVYLCASSAPGQGTNTEAFFGQGTRLTVV.

This chain uses TRBV2 with TRBJ1-2, with 7 bases that match TRBD1. Germline trimming cut 6 bases from V and 3 bases from J; bases unmatched to any gene: 7. CDR1 and CDR2 from the germline V gene are SNHLY and FYNNEI. The CDR3 sequence is 14 residues long. CDR3 protein: CASRFRGIDYGYTF. The CDR3 DNA is TGTGCCAGCAGGTTCAGGGGGATTGACTATGGCTACACCTTC. The whole variable domain, filled in from reference TRBV2 and TRBJ1-2, reads EPEVTQTPSHQVTQMGQEVILRCVPISNHLYFYWYRQILGQKVEFLVSFYNNEISEKSEIFDDQFSVERPDGSNFTLKIRSTKLEDSAMYFCASRFRGIDYGYTFGSGTRLTVV.

This rearrangement joins TRBV27 to TRBJ1-2; the D gene is possibly TRBD1 (6 bases). The ends were cut back, 3 bases at V and 5 bases at J, with 16 bases in the middle. Germline CDR1 is MNHEY and CDR2 is SMNVEV (reference sequence). There are 15 residues in the CDR3. CDR3 loop: CASSFLAGEGYGYTF. CDR3 coding DNA: TGTGCCAGCAGTTTCCTGGCAGGGGAAGGTTATGGCTACACCTTC.

CDR3 DNA sequence: TGTGCCAGCAGCTTAGCGGAGGTAGCGGGGGGCTACGAGCAGTACTTC. As protein: CASSLAEVAGGYEQYF. The genes are TRBV7-6 and TRBJ2-7; 10 nucleotides line up with TRBD2. The trim removed 0 bases at V and 3 bases at J, leaving 5 bases unmatched. The CDR3 has 16 residues. CDR1 SGHVS and CDR2 FNYEAQ come from the germline V gene.

The chain links TRBV5-1 to TRBJ2-3; D possibly corresponds to TRBD2 (5 bases). Germline CDR1 and CDR2: SGHRS and YFSETQ. V was clipped by 4 bases and J by 3 bases, with 15 bases between them. The CDR3 length is 15 residues. Here the CDR3 reads CASSEDLPGTDTQYF. The CDR3 DNA reads as TGCGCCAGCAGCGAAGACCTCCCGGGGACAGATACGCAGTATTTT.

The DNA of the CDR3 is TGCAGCGTTGAAGGAGGACTAGCGGGGGGTTACGGCTCCTACAATGAGCAGTTCTTC. Its protein is CSVEGGLAGGYGSYNEQFF. The chain employs TRBV29-1 and TRBJ2-1; 14 nucleotides agree with TRBD2. The CDR3 is 19 residues long. Unmatched junction bases numbered 8, after V lost 1 base and J lost 0 bases. Germline lookup yields CDR1 SQVTM and CDR2 ANQGSEA.

The chain is built from TRBV7-9 and TRBJ1-3; 9 bases align to TRBD1. Germline V gene data show CDR1 as SEHNR and CDR2 as FQNEAQ (reference sequence). The length of the CDR3 is 17 residues. With 5 bases clipped from V and 9 bases from J, the junction kept 17 bases outside the gene matches. The CDR3 spells CASSASSGQGLLGTIYF. In nucleotides, the CDR3 is TGTGCCAGCAGCGCCTCGTCCGGACAGGGGCTCTTGGGCACCATATATTTT.

The rearrangement links TRBV5-1 to TRBJ2-1; possibly TRBD2 for D (7 bases). This CDR3 region has 13 residues. Germline V gene data show CDR1 as SGHRS and CDR2 as YFSETQ. Trimming took off 7 bases at V and 9 bases at J, with 17 bases between the two ends. In DNA, the CDR3 is TGCGCCAGCCGGGACACCGAGCGGGGTGAGCAGTTCTTC. This sequence encodes CASRDTERGEQFF.

This clone was seen only once. This chain connects TRBV30 to TRBJ2-2, with 14 bases fitting TRBD2. The trim removed 1 base at V and 6 bases at J, leaving 1 base unmatched. Germline V gene lookup returns CDR1 GTSNPN and CDR2 SVGIG (reference sequence). The CDR3 consists of 15 residues. The CDR3 DNA is TGTGCCTGGAGTGAGGGACTAGCGGGGGCCGGGGAGCTGTTTTTT. Translated: CAWSEGLAGAGELFF.

V is TRBV6-5 and J is TRBJ2-7; D may be TRBD2 (6 bases). Trimming pared 5 bases from V and 2 bases from J, leaving 13 bases between. Germline CDR1 reads MNHEY; CDR2 reads SVGAGI. This CDR3 contains 14 residues. For the CDR3, the DNA is TGTGCCAGCAGTCGGGACTCCTTTACCTACGAGCAGTACTTC. Translated, it gives CASSRDSFTYEQYF.

The chain couples TRBV28 to TRBJ1-1; TRBD1 might be the D (5 bases). The CDR3 sequence is 14 residues long. CDR1 is MDHEN, CDR2 SYDVKM, per germline. V was pared by 5 bases and J by 6 bases, with 16 bases between. CDR3 sequence (DNA): TGTGCCAGCAGTGAGGGGACTTGGGGGTCTGAAGCTTTCTTT. Translating gives CASSEGTWGSEAFF.

The chain combines TRBV6-5 with TRBJ2-2, with D tentatively TRBD1 (5 bases). Germline CDR1 is MNHEY and CDR2 is SVGAGI. V lost 10 bases and J 6 bases, leaving 21 bases between the germline ends. The CDR3 consists of 15 residues. The CDR3 DNA follows: TGTGCCACTTCCCAGGGAAGGGGAAGGGCCGGGGAGCTGTTTTTT. This sequence encodes CATSQGRGRAGELFF.

The chain combines TRBV29-1 with TRBJ1-1, with no clear D. V lost 3 bases and J 0 bases, leaving 8 bases between the germline ends. Germline loops: CDR1 SQVTM, CDR2 ANQGSEA. This CDR3 is built from 13 residues. The CDR3 loop reads CSVERRLNTEAFF. DNA of the CDR3: TGCAGCGTTGAGCGCAGGCTGAACACTGAAGCTTTCTTT.

In its sample, this clone was seen once. J is TRBJ2-2 and V is TRBV9; TRBD2 matches 12 bases. CDR3 length: 17 amino acids. V trimming: 3 bases; J trimming: 5 bases; junction bases outside the gene matches: 8. Germline CDR1 SGDLS, CDR2 YYNGEE. CDR3 loop: CASSALSSGGATGELFF. The CDR3 nucleotides are TGTGCCAGCAGCGCATTGTCTAGCGGGGGGGCAACCGGGGAGCTGTTTTTT. The whole variable domain, filled in from reference TRBV9 and TRBJ2-2, reads DSGVTQTPKHLITATGQRVTLRCSPRSGDLSVYWYQQSLDQGLQFLIQYYNGEERAKGNILERFSAQQFPDLHSELNLSSLELGDSALYFCASSALSSGGATGELFFGEGSRLTVL.

This sequence joins TRBV5-4 and TRBJ1-4, with D possibly being TRBD1 (6 bases). Germline CDR1 and CDR2: SGHNT and YYREEE (reference sequence). The V and J ends lost 4 bases and 8 bases respectively, with 15 bases between them. CDR3 length: 14 residues. For the CDR3, the DNA is TGTGCCAGCAGCGGCGGGGGGGCCGGGGAAAAACTGTTTTTT. It yields the protein CASSGGGAGEKLFF.

J is TRBJ2-7 and V is TRBV29-1; D might be TRBD1 (6 bases). Germline CDR1 and CDR2: SQVTM and ANQGSEA. Between the trimmed V and J ends, which lost 4 bases and 2 bases, there was a span of 15 bases. The CDR3 has 14 amino acids. CDR3 protein: CSVGGWGQAYEQYF. The CDR3 nucleotides are TGCAGCGTTGGGGGATGGGGGCAAGCCTACGAGCAGTACTTC.

This rearrangement joins TRBV19 to TRBJ2-4; D perhaps matches TRBD1 (6 bases). Germline CDR1 and CDR2: LNHDA and SQIVND (reference sequence). CDR3 length equals 16 residues. V was shortened by 2 bases and J by 7 bases, with 18 bases between the two germline ends. CDR3 sequence: CASSISGVGGNNIQYF. As DNA, the CDR3 is TGTGCCAGTAGTATATCTGGGGTTGGGGGCAACAACATTCAGTACTTC. Full variable domain (outside the CDR3, taken from reference TRBV19 and TRBJ2-4): DGGITQSPKYLFRKEGQNVTLSCEQNLNHDAMYWYRQDPGQGLRLIYYSQIVNDFQKGDIAEGYSVSREKKESFPLTVTSAQKNPTAFYLCASSISGVGGNNIQYFGAGTRLSVL.

This clone was observed a single time. The chain is built from TRBV13 and TRBJ1-2; 9 positions agree with TRBD1. The CDR3 loop spans 16 amino acids. Germline V gives CDR1 PRHDT, CDR2 FYEKMQ (reference sequence). The ends lost 4 bases at V and 4 bases at J; junction bases unmatched: 10. The CDR3 loop is CASSSGTGPAFYGYTF. For the CDR3, the DNA is TGTGCCAGCAGCTCCGGGACAGGGCCGGCGTTCTATGGCTACACCTTC.

The chain combines TRBV19 with TRBJ2-1; D may be TRBD2 (6 bases). Looked up from germline, CDR1 is LNHDA and CDR2 is SQIVND (reference sequence). Trimming took 5 bases from V and 8 from J, leaving 19 bases between them. The CDR3 loop spans 15 amino acids. As DNA, the CDR3 is TGTGCCAGTAGTGACGGGACTTCTCTTTTGTATGAGCAGTTCTTC. It translates to CASSDGTSLLYEQFF.

The V gene is TRBV5-4, the J gene TRBJ2-6; no clear D gene. The V and J ends lost 4 bases and 0 bases respectively, with 8 bases between them. Germline-derived CDR1 and CDR2 are SGHNT and YYREEE (reference sequence). CDR3 length: 15 residues. The CDR3 loop reads CASSRLLSGANVLTF. CDR3 in DNA: TGTGCCAGCAGCAGATTACTCTCTGGGGCCAACGTCCTGACTTTC.